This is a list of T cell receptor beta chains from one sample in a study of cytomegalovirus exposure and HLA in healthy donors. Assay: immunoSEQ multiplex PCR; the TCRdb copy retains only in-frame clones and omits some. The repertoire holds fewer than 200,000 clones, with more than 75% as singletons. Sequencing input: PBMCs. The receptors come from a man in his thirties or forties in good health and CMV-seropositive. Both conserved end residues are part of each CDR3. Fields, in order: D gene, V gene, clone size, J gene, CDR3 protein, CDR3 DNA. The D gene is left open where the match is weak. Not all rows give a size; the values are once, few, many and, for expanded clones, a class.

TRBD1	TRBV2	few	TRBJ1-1	CASSETGSYTEAFF	TGTGCCAGCAGTGAGACAGGGTCGTACACTGAAGCTTTCTTT
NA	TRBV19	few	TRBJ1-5	CASLQQGTQPQHF	TGTGCCAGCCTCCAGCAGGGAACTCAGCCCCAGCATTTT
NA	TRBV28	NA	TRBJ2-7	CASRRTGGDEQYF	TGTGCCAGCAGGCGTACAGGGGGGGACGAGCAGTACTTC
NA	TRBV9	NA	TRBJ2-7	CASSVYDGIYEQYF	TGTGCCAGCAGCGTATACGACGGGATTTACGAGCAGTACTTC
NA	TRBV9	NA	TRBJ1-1	CASSVVSTEAFF	TGTGCCAGCAGCGTAGTCAGCACTGAAGCTTTCTTT
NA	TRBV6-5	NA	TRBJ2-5	CASSYGRTETQYF	TGTGCCAGCAGTTACGGCAGGACAGAGACCCAGTACTTC
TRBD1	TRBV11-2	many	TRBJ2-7	CASSLDGTGLTQQYF	TGTGCCAGCAGCTTAGACGGGACAGGACTTACGCAGCAGTACTTC
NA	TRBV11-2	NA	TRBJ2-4	CASSHIRGQVKNIQYF	TGTGCCAGCAGCCATATTAGGGGTCAGGTCAAAAACATTCAGTACTTC
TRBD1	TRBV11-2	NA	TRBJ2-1	CASSLETDRANEQFF	TGTGCCAGCAGCTTAGAGACCGACAGGGCGAATGAGCAGTTCTTC
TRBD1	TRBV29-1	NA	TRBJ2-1	CSVVEGQGRNEQFF	TGCAGCGTTGTAGAGGGACAGGGTAGAAATGAGCAGTTCTTC
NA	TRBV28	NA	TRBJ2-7	CASSNPRGYEQYF	TGTGCCAGCAGCAATCCCAGGGGCTACGAGCAGTACTTC
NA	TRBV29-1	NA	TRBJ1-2	CSVGDNNYGYTF	TGCAGCGTTGGGGACAATAACTATGGCTACACCTTC
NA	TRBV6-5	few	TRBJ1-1	CASRLQPNTEAFF	TGTGCCAGCCGCCTCCAGCCGAACACTGAAGCTTTCTTT
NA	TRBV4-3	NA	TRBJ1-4	CASSPSTNEKLFF	TGCGCCAGCAGCCCCTCAACTAATGAAAAACTGTTTTTT
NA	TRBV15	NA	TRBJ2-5	CATSRDRGSSQETQYF	TGTGCCACCAGCAGAGATCGGGGTAGCAGTCAAGAGACCCAGTACTTC
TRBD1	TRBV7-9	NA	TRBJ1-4	CASSSLTGILEKLFF	TGTGCCAGCAGCTCGTTGACAGGGATACTCGAAAAACTGTTTTTT
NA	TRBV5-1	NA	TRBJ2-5	CASSLGVTNQETQYF	TGCGCCAGCAGCTTGGGGGTGACGAACCAAGAGACCCAGTACTTC
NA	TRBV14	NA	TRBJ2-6	CASSLQSSGANVLTF	TGTGCCAGCAGCCTGCAGTCCTCTGGGGCCAACGTCCTGACTTTC
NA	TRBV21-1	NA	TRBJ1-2	CASSPRDRANYGYTF	TGTGCCAGCAGCCCCCGGGACAGGGCTAACTATGGCTACACCTTC
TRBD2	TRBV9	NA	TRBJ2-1	CASSVLERGGLDEQFF	TGTGCCAGCAGCGTATTGGAGCGGGGGGGCCTCGATGAGCAGTTCTTC
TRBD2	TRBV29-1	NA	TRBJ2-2	CSVSRTSGGALFPGELFF	TGCAGCGTTTCACGGACTAGCGGGGGGGCCCTGTTCCCCGGGGAGCTGTTTTTT
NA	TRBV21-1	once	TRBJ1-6	CASSKGTGEPNSPLHF	TGTGCCAGCAGCAAAGGTACTGGGGAACCTAATTCACCCCTCCACTTT
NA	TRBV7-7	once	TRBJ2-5	CASSRDIGETQYF	TGTGCCAGCAGCCGGGACATAGGAGAGACCCAGTACTTC
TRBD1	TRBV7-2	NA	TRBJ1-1	CASSFRTGGTEAFF	TGTGCCAGCAGCTTTCGGACAGGGGGGACTGAAGCTTTCTTT
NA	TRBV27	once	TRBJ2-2	CASSFFQGPTGELFF	TGTGCCAGCAGTTTCTTTCAGGGGCCCACCGGGGAGCTGTTTTTT
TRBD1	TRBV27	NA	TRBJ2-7	CASSPVDRVSYEQYF	TGTGCCAGCAGCCCGGTGGACAGGGTCTCCTACGAGCAGTACTTC